The 12 T cell receptor beta chains reported below all come from one sample, sequenced in a study of OX40 agonist ivuxolimab in advanced cancers. Here immunoSEQ multiplex PCR was the method, and the copy in TCRdb shows in-frame clones only, minus some. The sample includes about 27,000 clones, approximately 79% of them seen just once. The sequencing here drew on CD4+ or CD8+ T cells sorted from blood, taken in a trial of the OX40 agonist ivuxolimab. Every receptor here comes from an adult with an advanced solid tumor such as melanoma, head and neck, liver or kidney cancer.

V usage is TRBV29-1 and J usage is TRBJ1-2; no firm D call. This CDR3 comprises 13 residues. The V end was cut by 6 bases, the J end by 3 bases, with 14 bases between. Germline CDR1 reads SQVTM; CDR2 reads ANQGSEA. The CDR3 here is CSVESGTDYGYTF. The CDR3 DNA reads TGCAGCGTAGAATCGGGCACGGACTATGGCTACACCTTC.

The gene calls are TRBV9 and TRBJ1-4; D might be TRBD1 (5 bases). CDR1 and CDR2 from the germline V gene are SGDLS and YYNGEE. The germline V and J ends were trimmed by 0 bases and 4 bases, with 7 bases remaining between them. The CDR3 is 14 amino acids. The CDR3 nucleotides read TGTGCCAGCAGCGTAGGACAGCTTAATGAAAAACTGTTTTTT. As protein: CASSVGQLNEKLFF.

This chain joins TRBV2 and TRBJ2-3, with D hard to call. Germline CDR1 is SNHLY and CDR2 is FYNNEI. The CDR3 sequence is 13 residues long. Between the trimmed V and J ends, which lost 5 bases and 5 bases, there was a span of 11 bases. CDR3 coding DNA: TGTGCCAGCAGTCTTCCGGAAGGAGATACGCAGTATTTT. Its translation: CASSLPEGDTQYF.

The CDR3, as DNA: TGTGCCAGTAGTCTCCGGGAAGCAACTAATGAAAAACTGTTTTTT. It codes for CASSLREATNEKLFF. This chain links TRBV19 with TRBJ1-4; D is undetermined. V lost 5 bases and J lost 0, with 10 bases in between. Per germline, CDR1 LNHDA and CDR2 SQIVND (reference sequence). The CDR3 covers 15 residues.

The chain links TRBV7-7 to TRBJ2-6; D is ambiguous. The CDR3 contains 16 residues. CDR1 is SSHAT and CDR2 is FNYEAQ in the germline V gene (reference sequence). V was clipped by 5 bases and J by 5 bases, with 16 bases between them. The CDR3 bases are TGTGCCAGCAGCAGGAGCGTTAAAAGTCGGGCCAACGTCCTGACTTTC. As protein: CASSRSVKSRANVLTF.

This rearrangement joins TRBV2 to TRBJ2-1; no firm D call. This CDR3 spans 12 amino acids. The germline CDR1 and CDR2 sequences are SNHLY and FYNNEI. Trimming took 8 bases from V and 9 from J, leaving 14 bases between them. The CDR3 bases are TGTGCCAGCGCTCCTCTTAGTAGTGAGCAGTTCTTC. Encoded protein: CASAPLSSEQFF.

This chain links TRBV9 with TRBJ2-1; the match to TRBD2 covers 16 bases. Trimming took 3 bases from V and 2 from J; bases not matched to a gene: 8. CDR1 SGDLS and CDR2 YYNGEE come from the germline V gene. CDR3 length: 19 amino acids. Here the CDR3 DNA reads TGTGCCAGCAGCGCGGGACCCGGGACTAGCGGGAGGGCCTACAATGAGCAGTTCTTC. It codes for CASSAGPGTSGRAYNEQFF.

V is TRBV7-9 and J is TRBJ2-7; D remains ambiguous. Germline values: CDR1 SEHNR, CDR2 FQNEAQ (reference sequence). The CDR3 is 13 residues long. V was trimmed by 5 bases and J by 2 bases, leaving 10 bases between them. The CDR3 protein is CASSPVDAYEQYF. In DNA form, the CDR3 reads TGTGCCAGCAGCCCCGTCGACGCCTACGAGCAGTACTTC. The full variable domain, rest sourced from reference TRBV7-9 and TRBJ2-7, is DTGVSQNPRHKITKRGQNVTFRCDPISEHNRLYWYRQTLGQGPEFLTYFQNEAQLEKSRLLSDRFSAERPKGSFSTLEIQRTEQGDSAMYLCASSPVDAYEQYFGPGTRLTVT.

This clone showed up just a few times. The gene calls are TRBV7-9 and TRBJ1-1; D may be TRBD1 (5 bases). V was shortened by 5 bases and J by 5 bases, with 18 bases between the two germline ends. The CDR3 spans 15 residues. Germline CDR1 and CDR2: SEHNR and FQNEAQ (reference sequence). DNA for the CDR3: TGTGCCAGCAGCGCCGTTGAGCTCTGGGGGACTGAAGCTTTCTTT. Protein sequence: CASSAVELWGTEAFF.

This chain joins TRBV6-1 and TRBJ2-3; 8 positions match TRBD2. Germline values: CDR1 MNHNS, CDR2 SASEGT. The CDR3 runs to 17 residues. Trimming at V came to 3 bases and at J to 0 bases, leaving 8 bases not matched to a gene. The CDR3 loop reads CASSETPGLVSTDTQYF. Here the CDR3 DNA reads TGTGCCAGCAGTGAGACGCCGGGACTAGTTAGCACAGATACGCAGTATTTT.

The gene calls are TRBV7-6 and TRBJ2-7, with a weak D call TRBD2 (7 bases). Germline CDR1 SGHVS, CDR2 FNYEAQ. Trimming removed 2 bases at V and 2 bases at J, with 10 bases between. The CDR3 is made up of 14 amino acids. The CDR3 DNA reads as TGTGCCAGCAGCTTACGGGGGGCTGCCTACGAGCAGTACTTC. The encoded protein is CASSLRGAAYEQYF.

The CDR3, as DNA: TGTGCCAGCAGCGCCAACAGGGGACAGAACGAGCAGTACTTC. It encodes CASSANRGQNEQYF. V gene TRBV7-8 combines with J gene TRBJ2-7; 7 positions agree with TRBD1. The CDR3 is 14 residues long. Trimming took 5 bases from V and 5 from J; bases not matched to a gene: 9. Germline CDR1 SGHVS, CDR2 FQNEAQ.